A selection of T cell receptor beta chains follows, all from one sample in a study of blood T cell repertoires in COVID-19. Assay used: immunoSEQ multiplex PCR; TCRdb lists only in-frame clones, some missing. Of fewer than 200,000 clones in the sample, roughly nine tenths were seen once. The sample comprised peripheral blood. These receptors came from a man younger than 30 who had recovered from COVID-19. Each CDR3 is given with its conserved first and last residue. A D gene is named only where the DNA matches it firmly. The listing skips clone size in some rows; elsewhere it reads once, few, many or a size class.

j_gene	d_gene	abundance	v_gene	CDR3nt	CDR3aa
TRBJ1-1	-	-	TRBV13	TGTGCCAGCAGCATCGGGGGACCACGCTGGACTGAAGCTTTCTTT	CASSIGGPRWTEAFF
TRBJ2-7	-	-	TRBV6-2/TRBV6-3	TGTGCCAGCAGCTCCCCCCGGGACTCCCTCTACGAGCAGTACTTC	CASSSPRDSLYEQYF
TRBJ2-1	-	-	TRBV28	TGTGCCAGCGCCCCGAGCTCCTACAATGAGCAGTTCTTC	CASAPSSYNEQFF
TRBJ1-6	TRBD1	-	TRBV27	TGTGCCAGCAGTTTAAGCCAGGGGGCCTCACCCCTCCACTTT	CASSLSQGASPLHF
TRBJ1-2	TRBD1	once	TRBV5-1	TGCGCCAGCAGCTCTAAACCGGGACAGGGCGATGGCTACACCTTC	CASSSKPGQGDGYTF
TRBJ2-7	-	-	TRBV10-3	TGTGCCATCAAGGGTAGCGGATACGAGCAGTACTTC	CAIKGSGYEQYF
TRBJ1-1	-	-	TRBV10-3	TGTGCCCTGTCCAGGACTGAGAACACTGAAGCTTTCTTT	CALSRTENTEAFF
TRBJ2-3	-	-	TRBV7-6	TGTGCCAGCAGCTTAAAGGACTCGCGATACCGGTTTACAGATACGCAGTATTTT	CASSLKDSRYRFTDTQYF
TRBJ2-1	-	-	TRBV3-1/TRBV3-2	TGTGCCAGCAGCCAAGAGGGGGCGGGCGGCAATGAGCAGTTCTTC	CASSQEGAGGNEQFF
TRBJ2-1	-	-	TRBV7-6	TGTGCCAGCAGCTCCCCAACCGGACAGATTAATGAGCAGTTCTTC	CASSSPTGQINEQFF
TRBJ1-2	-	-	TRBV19	TGTGCCAGTAGTATGGGCCCTGACGGCAGCGGCTACACCTTC	CASSMGPDGSGYTF
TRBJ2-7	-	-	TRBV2	TGTGCCACCTGGGACAACTACGAGCAGTACTTC	CATWDNYEQYF
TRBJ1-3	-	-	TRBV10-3	TGTGCCATCAGAGAAACTATAAACTCTGGAAACACCATATATTTT	CAIRETINSGNTIYF
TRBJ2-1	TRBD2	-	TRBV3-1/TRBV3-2	TGTGCCAGCAGCCAAAGGACTAGCGTCTACAATGAGCAGTTCTTC	CASSQRTSVYNEQFF
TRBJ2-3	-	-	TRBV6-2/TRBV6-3	TGTGCCAGCAGCCACCCCCGGACTAGCACAGATACGCAGTATTTT	CASSHPRTSTDTQYF
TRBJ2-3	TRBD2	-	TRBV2	TGTGCCAGCAGTGAGGGGCTGGGACTAGCCGAGGGAGATACGCAGTATTTT	CASSEGLGLAEGDTQYF
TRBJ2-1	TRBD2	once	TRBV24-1	TGTGCCACCAGTGATCCGGGGGGTCCTTACGGCAATGAGCAGTTCTTC	CATSDPGGPYGNEQFF
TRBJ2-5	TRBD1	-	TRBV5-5	TGTGCCAGCAGCCGGATTACAGGGGCCCAAGAGACCCAGTACTTC	CASSRITGAQETQYF
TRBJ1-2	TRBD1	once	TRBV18	TGTGCCAGCTCATCTGGGACAGGGACCTATGGCTACACCTTC	CASSSGTGTYGYTF
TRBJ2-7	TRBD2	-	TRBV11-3	TGTGCCAGCAGCCCGGGGGGTAACCAGCAGTACTTC	CASSPGGNQQYF
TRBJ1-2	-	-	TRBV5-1	TGCGCCAGCAGCCCGCAGGCGAACTATGGCTACACCTTC	CASSPQANYGYTF
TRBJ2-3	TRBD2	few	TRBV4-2	TGTGCCAGCAGCCAGATCGGGACTAGCGGGAGAGCCCGCTCGCAGTATTTT	CASSQIGTSGRARSQYF
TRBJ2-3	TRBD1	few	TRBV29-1	TGCAGCGTTGAGGGACAGGGCTATACAGATACGCAGTATTTT	CSVEGQGYTDTQYF
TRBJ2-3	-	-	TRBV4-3	TGCGCCAGCAGCCAAAGATGGAGCGGAACCACAGATACGCAGTATTTT	CASSQRWSGTTDTQYF
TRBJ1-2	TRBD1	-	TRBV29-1	TGCAGCGTTGTGAGTTCTGGGACAGCTTCTCTATTC	CSVVSSGTASLF
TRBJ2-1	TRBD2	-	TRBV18	TGTGCCAGCTCTCGATACTTTAGCGGGGAGGAGCAGTTCTTC	CASSRYFSGEEQFF
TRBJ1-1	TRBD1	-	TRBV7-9	TGTGCCAGCAGCTCGGACAGGGGGTATGACACTGAAGCTTTCTTT	CASSSDRGYDTEAFF
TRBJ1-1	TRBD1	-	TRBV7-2	TGTGCCAGCAGCTTATCCCCGGACAGGGGGGGGCCTGAAGCTTTCTTT	CASSLSPDRGGPEAFF
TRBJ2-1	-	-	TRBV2	TGTGCCAGCAGTGGGGTGGGGGGAAAGCAGTTCTTC	CASSGVGGKQFF
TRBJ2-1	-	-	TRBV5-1	TGCGCCAGCAGCTTAGGCCTACAGGCGATCAATGAGCAGTTCTTC	CASSLGLQAINEQFF
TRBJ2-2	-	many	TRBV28	TGTGCCAGCAGGCGGGACAGTCACACCGGGGAGCTGTTTTTT	CASRRDSHTGELFF
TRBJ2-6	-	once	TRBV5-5	TGTGCCAGCAGCTTGGTTGGGCGGGGGCGCGGGGCCAACGTCCTGACTTTC	CASSLVGRGRGANVLTF
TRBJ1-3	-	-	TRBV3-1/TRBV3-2	TGTGCCAGCAGCCTCAGGGCCCCCTCTGGAAACACCATATATTTT	CASSLRAPSGNTIYF
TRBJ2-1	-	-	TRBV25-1	TGTGCCAGCAGGATTAGCGGAACTCACAATGAGCAGTTCTTC	CASRISGTHNEQFF
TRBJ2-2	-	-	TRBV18	TGTGCCAGCTCACCAGGGCCCGCAGGGACCGGGGAGCTGTTTTTT	CASSPGPAGTGELFF
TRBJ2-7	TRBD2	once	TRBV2	TGTGCCAGCTCTAGCGGGAGGGCCCCGTACGAGCAGTACTTC	CASSSGRAPYEQYF
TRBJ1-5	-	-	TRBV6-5	TGTGCCAGCACCCTCGAAGAGGGTTTGCAGCCCCAGCATTTT	CASTLEEGLQPQHF
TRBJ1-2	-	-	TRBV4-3	TGCGCCAGCAGCCAAGATGGCAACTATGGCTACACCTTC	CASSQDGNYGYTF
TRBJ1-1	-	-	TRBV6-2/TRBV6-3	TGTGCCAGCAGTTACTCGATTGGACAAGAAGCTTTCTTT	CASSYSIGQEAFF
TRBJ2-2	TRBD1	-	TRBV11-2	TGTGCCAGCAGCTTCGGACAGGCGAACACCGGGGAGCTGTTTTTT	CASSFGQANTGELFF
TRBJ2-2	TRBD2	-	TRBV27	TGTGCCAGCAGTTTCCCAAGCGGGAGGTTCACCGGGGAGCTGTTTTTT	CASSFPSGRFTGELFF
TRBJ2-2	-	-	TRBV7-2	TGTGCCAGCAGCATGACTAGTTTCTCTTTCGCCGGGGAGCTGTTTTTT	CASSMTSFSFAGELFF
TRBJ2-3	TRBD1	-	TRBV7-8	TGTGCCAGCAGCTTAGCGAGTGGACAGGGGAGGGGAGATACGCAGTATTTT	CASSLASGQGRGDTQYF